These 17 T cell receptor beta chains were sequenced from one sample in a study of cytomegalovirus exposure and HLA in healthy donors. A multiplex PCR was run with 60 Vbeta primers and 13 Jbeta primers. Profiled with immunoSEQ multiplex PCR; TCRdb holds only in-frame clones, not every one. The listing contains more than 90,000 clones. The sample consisted of PBMCs. The receptors stem from a man aged 35 to 55 in good health and CMV-seropositive.

The chain has TRBV4-1 and TRBJ1-2, with D unresolved. This CDR3 has 15 amino acids. The V and J ends lost 0 bases and 8 bases respectively, with 16 bases between them. Germline CDR1 and CDR2: MGHRA and YSYEKL. In nucleotides, the CDR3 is TGCGCCAGCAGCCAAGAGTCTACCTTAGGAGGGGGCTACACCTTC. Encoded protein: CASSQESTLGGGYTF.

The chain links TRBV15 to TRBJ1-5; unclear D gene. CDR1 and CDR2 from the germline V gene are LNHNV and YYDKDF (reference sequence). V lost 4 bases, J lost 4 bases, and 8 bases lay in between. The CDR3 loop spans 13 amino acids. CDR3 in DNA: TGTGCCACCAGCACCAGACTAAATCAGCCCCAGCATTTT. Amino acid sequence: CATSTRLNQPQHF.

V and J are TRBV7-2 and TRBJ1-1; TRBD1 might be the D (6 bases). The length of the CDR3 is 13 residues. CDR1 and CDR2 (germline): SGHTA, FQGNSA. Trimming took 5 bases from V and 5 from J, leaving 12 bases between them. The CDR3 region is CASSNRVRTEAFF. The CDR3 nucleotides read TGTGCCAGCAGCAACAGGGTTCGGACTGAAGCTTTCTTT.

V and J are TRBV6-6 and TRBJ1-1, with a possible D match to TRBD1 (6 bases). This CDR3 region has 12 residues. Deletions cut 4 bases from V and 7 bases from J, with 10 bases between. Germline V gene sequence: CDR1 MNHNY, CDR2 SVGAGI (reference sequence). The CDR3 coding sequence is TGTGCCAGCAGTTCGTTAGGGGGTGAAGCTTTCTTT. This gives the protein CASSSLGGEAFF.

In DNA, the CDR3 is TGTGCCAGCAGACCCCTAGCGGGCTACAATGAGCAGTTCTTC. Its protein product is CASRPLAGYNEQFF. The rearrangement uses TRBV28 and TRBJ2-1, with 8 bases lining up with TRBD2. CDR1 and CDR2 from the germline V gene are MDHEN and SYDVKM. V was pared by 6 bases and J by 3 bases, with 4 bases of the junction left unmatched. This CDR3 is 14 amino acids long.

This chain connects TRBV7-9 to TRBJ2-1; 8 bases map to TRBD2. Germline assignment: CDR1 SEHNR and CDR2 FQNEAQ (reference sequence). J lost 3 bases, V lost 5 bases, and 6 bases had no gene match. The CDR3 extends over 15 amino acids. The CDR3 coding sequence is TGTGCCAGCAGCAAAAGCGGGGGTCTCTACAATGAGCAGTTCTTC. This sequence encodes CASSKSGGLYNEQFF.

This chain links TRBV5-1 with TRBJ2-7; 11 bases line up with TRBD2. The CDR3 spans 13 residues. V was pared by 4 bases and J by 11 bases, with 8 bases of the junction left unmatched. Germline V gene lookup returns CDR1 SGHRS and CDR2 YFSETQ. CDR3 nucleotide sequence: TGCGCCAGCAGCGAAACTAGCGGGAGCCGAAAGTACTTC. Its translation: CASSETSGSRKYF.

This chain joins TRBV6-5 and TRBJ1-1; TRBD1 matches at 7 bases. CDR3 size: 13 residues. Losses at the gene ends were 5 bases for V and 4 bases for J; bases not matched to a gene: 4. Germline V gene lookup returns CDR1 MNHEY and CDR2 SVGAGI. CDR3 coding DNA: TGTGCCAGCAGTAGAAACAGGGGCACTGAAGCTTTCTTT. This translates into CASSRNRGTEAFF.

This chain connects TRBV19 to TRBJ1-4; no reliable D call. Trimming stripped 4 bases from V and 7 bases from J, with 16 bases between. Germline V gene lookup returns CDR1 LNHDA and CDR2 SQIVND (reference sequence). This CDR3 has 15 amino acids. In nucleotides, the CDR3 is TGTGCCAGTAGTAGGTCGGGAGGAGGTGGTGAAAAACTGTTTTTT. It is translated as CASSRSGGGGEKLFF.

The chain links TRBV7-2 to TRBJ2-7; TRBD1 agrees at 7 bases. Looked up from germline, CDR1 is SGHTA and CDR2 is FQGNSA. The V segment lost 3 bases and the J segment 1 base; nucleotides outside the gene matches: 3. The CDR3 length is 14 residues. The CDR3 loop reads CASSFGQASYEQYF. CDR3 DNA sequence: TGTGCCAGCAGCTTCGGACAGGCGTCCTACGAGCAGTACTTC.

J is TRBJ2-1 and V is TRBV2; 7 bases map to TRBD1. Germline lookup yields CDR1 SNHLY and CDR2 FYNNEI. V shed 6 bases, J shed 6 bases, and the junction held 2 bases outside the gene matches. The CDR3 is made up of 12 amino acids. The CDR3 loop reads CASSRQGNEQFF. CDR3 in DNA: TGTGCCAGCAGCCGACAGGGCAATGAGCAGTTCTTC.

The chain links TRBV4-1 to TRBJ2-7, with a tentative D call TRBD1 (5 bases). This CDR3 contains 14 residues. Germline V gene sequence: CDR1 MGHRA, CDR2 YSYEKL. V was pared by 4 bases and J by 3 bases, with 13 bases between. This CDR3 is CASSRLDSLYEQYF. CDR3 in DNA: TGCGCCAGCAGCCGCCTTGACAGCCTCTACGAGCAGTACTTC.

The chain is built from TRBV7-2 and TRBJ2-5, with D perhaps TRBD1 (6 bases). The CDR3 has 15 residues. In germline, CDR1 is SGHTA, CDR2 FQGNSA. V lost 1 base to trimming and J lost 4 bases, with 13 bases between them. CDR3 DNA sequence: TGTGCCAGCAGCTTAGACTCAGGGGCCGGAGAGACCCAGTACTTC. Protein sequence: CASSLDSGAGETQYF.

This chain uses TRBV7-9 with TRBJ2-2; 10 positions agree with TRBD2. In germline, CDR1 is SEHNR, CDR2 FQNEAQ (reference sequence). The CDR3 covers 15 residues. With 5 bases clipped from V and 3 bases from J, the junction kept 3 bases outside the gene matches. The chain's CDR3 is CASSDGLADTGELFF. CDR3 bases: TGTGCCAGCAGCGACGGACTAGCGGACACCGGGGAGCTGTTTTTT. Based on the CDR3 plus reference TRBV7-9 and TRBJ2-2, the full variable domain is DTGVSQNPRHKITKRGQNVTFRCDPISEHNRLYWYRQTLGQGPEFLTYFQNEAQLEKSRLLSDRFSAERPKGSFSTLEIQRTEQGDSAMYLCASSDGLADTGELFFGEGSRLTVL.

The chain couples TRBV29-1 to TRBJ2-2; D call uncertain. Germline assignment: CDR1 SQVTM and CDR2 ANQGSEA. V was clipped by 2 bases and J by 0 bases, with 4 bases between them. The CDR3 loop spans 13 amino acids. CDR3 residues: CSVEHSNTGELFF. CDR3 DNA: TGCAGCGTTGAACACTCGAACACCGGGGAGCTGTTTTTT.

The V and J genes are TRBV6-6 and TRBJ2-1; 7 nucleotides agree with TRBD2. Germline V gene data show CDR1 as MNHNY and CDR2 as SVGAGI (reference sequence). Germline trimming cut 2 bases from V and 0 bases from J; bases unmatched to any gene: 4. There are 16 residues in the CDR3. The CDR3: CASSYLGGSSYNEQFF. CDR3 nucleotide sequence: TGTGCCAGCAGTTACCTGGGCGGGAGCTCCTACAATGAGCAGTTCTTC.

The V gene is TRBV7-8, the J gene TRBJ2-7; possibly TRBD2 for D (6 bases). CDR3 length equals 16 residues. The V and J ends lost 2 bases and 3 bases respectively, with 17 bases between them. Germline V gene data show CDR1 as SGHVS and CDR2 as FQNEAQ. CDR3 sequence reads: CASSLLEAGNNYEQYF. The CDR3 nucleotides read TGTGCCAGCAGCTTATTAGAAGCGGGTAATAACTACGAGCAGTACTTC.